This T cell receptor (beta chain) was captured by sequencing in a study of blood T cell repertoires in COVID-19 (dated by TCRdb to 2019 to 2021). Background for the entire study: Samples covering the acute and convalescent phases of COVID-19 were provided by collaborators in the United States, Italy and Spain. HLA class I and class II types, where available, came from metadata supplied by the sample provider rather than from assay-based typing. The prospective study material was composed of cDNA or gDNA derived from T cells, B-cell-depleted T cells, or PBMCs. A freely available public database, intended as a resource for researchers studying the immune response to SARS-CoV-2, is where the repertoires were released. The sample metadata nearly always contained a de-identified subject ID, COVID-19 status, age in years and sex. Deeply sampled blood TCRbeta repertoires from subjects exposed to, actively infected with, or recovered from COVID-19 were included in the dataset. Samples were obtained from the ongoing ImmuneRACE study (first 160 participants) and from 1,254 subjects provided by 6 global collaborators. The study at large found these results: The amount of clinical and demographic metadata varied by source and participant and was provided uncurated.

Participants in the prospective study were aged roughly 18 to 100 years, lived in 24 United States geographic areas, and enrolled through a virtual design. To assign participants to cohorts, the prospective study relied on clinical history that participants themselves reported in a screening survey and a study questionnaire. Recovered participants in ImmuneRACE Cohort 3 were defined as having two consecutive negative NP/OP PCR tests, clearance from a healthcare professional, or resolution of symptoms. In the prospective study, mobile phlebotomists collected whole blood, serum and a nasopharyngeal or oropharyngeal swab from each participant. Over a roughly two-month period, participants in the prospective study had the option of providing additional blood draws and questionnaires. Before DNA extraction, prospective study blood samples were shipped either frozen or at room temperature. TCRbeta CDR3 regions were amplified from genomic DNA by means of the immunoSEQ Assay, a bias-controlled multiplex PCR. As for how the authors treated the data: Nucleated cell counts per sample were estimated from amplification of reference gene primers within the assay. To quantify the absolute abundance of each unique TCRbeta CDR3 rearrangement, sequence reads were collapsed and filtered. For each sample, productive Simpson clonality was calculated by taking the square root of Simpson's diversity index across productive rearrangements. The table was pulled from immuneACCESS by TCRdb, which kept in-frame rearrangements only. Such tables lose some clones; where checked, under half of the loss comes from unresolved V genes, and the rest has no known cause. The V and J calls and clone size were taken over from that table, and D and trimming were inferred from the DNA. The sample table holds some 150,000 clones, of which over 65% were seen once. Of the sample, 3.5% to 5% is held by the ten largest clones.

As to this clone: The antigen this receptor binds is unknown. The record has no base qualities; no much larger clone is one base away.

Via the germline V gene, CDR1 is SGHTA and CDR2 FQGTGA. Unmatched junction bases come to 6, with V trimmed by 5 bases and J by 4 bases. The CDR3 runs 14 amino acids, cysteine and phenylalanine included. Here the CDR3 DNA is all that survives: 42 bases in frame from base 1. This sequence was found in a woman aged 50 to 60 who had recovered from COVID-19. What was sequenced was PBMCs or T cells enriched from blood (not recorded which). Rearrangement joined TRBV7-3 to TRBJ2-5, with 8 bases aligning to TRBD1. Here the CDR3 is given as CASSLTGGTETQYF. The DNA is TGTGCCAGCAGCCTTACAGGGGGAACAGAGACCCAGTACTTC.